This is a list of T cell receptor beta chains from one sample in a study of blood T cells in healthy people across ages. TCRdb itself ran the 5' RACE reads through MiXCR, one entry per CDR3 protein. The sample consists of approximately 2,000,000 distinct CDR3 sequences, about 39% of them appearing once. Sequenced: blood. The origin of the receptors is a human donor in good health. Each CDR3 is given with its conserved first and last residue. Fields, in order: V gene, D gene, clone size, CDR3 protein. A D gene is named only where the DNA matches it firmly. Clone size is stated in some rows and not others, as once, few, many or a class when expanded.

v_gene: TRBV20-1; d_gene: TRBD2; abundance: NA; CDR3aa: CSGLRGGANTGELFF
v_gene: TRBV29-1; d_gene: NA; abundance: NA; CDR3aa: CSAGRRLNTEAFF
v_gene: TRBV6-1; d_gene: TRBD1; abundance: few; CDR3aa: CASSGRTGRRAVDNEQFF
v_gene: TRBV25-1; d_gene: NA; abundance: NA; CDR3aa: CASREKQPQHF
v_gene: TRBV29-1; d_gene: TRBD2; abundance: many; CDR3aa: CSVGRSGGPDTQYF
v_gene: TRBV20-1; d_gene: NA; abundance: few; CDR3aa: CSARGLVSFEQFF
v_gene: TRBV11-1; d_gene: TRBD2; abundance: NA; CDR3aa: CASSDGTSGSPQGRSSYNEQFF
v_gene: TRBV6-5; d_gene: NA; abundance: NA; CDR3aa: CASSYSIPGGGNTEAFF
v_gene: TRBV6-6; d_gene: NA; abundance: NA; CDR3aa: CASSYPRDGSYEQYF
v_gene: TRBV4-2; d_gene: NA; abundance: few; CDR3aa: CASSQTAEQFF
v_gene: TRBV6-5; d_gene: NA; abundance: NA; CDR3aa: CASSWSGNGYTF
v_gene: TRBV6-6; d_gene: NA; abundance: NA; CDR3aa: CASMPQSSYNSPLHF
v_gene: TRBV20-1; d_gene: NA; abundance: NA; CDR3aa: CSATNLNDYGYTF
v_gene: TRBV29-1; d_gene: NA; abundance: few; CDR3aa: CSVSTEGYGYTF
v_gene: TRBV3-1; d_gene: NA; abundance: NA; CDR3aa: CASGGSGSYNEQFF
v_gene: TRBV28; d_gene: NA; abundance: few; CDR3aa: CASTSEGTSLLAGNTIYF
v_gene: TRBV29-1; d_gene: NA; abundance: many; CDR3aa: CSVESPGQIHYEQYF
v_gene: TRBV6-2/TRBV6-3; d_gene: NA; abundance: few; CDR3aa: CASSYSPSVGQQYF
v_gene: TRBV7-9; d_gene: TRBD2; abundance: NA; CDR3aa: CASSSSVSGGDLDTQYF
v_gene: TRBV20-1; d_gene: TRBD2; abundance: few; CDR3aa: CSASGGDGNEQFF
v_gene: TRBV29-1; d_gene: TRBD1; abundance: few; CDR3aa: CSVDLDRLNANYGYTF
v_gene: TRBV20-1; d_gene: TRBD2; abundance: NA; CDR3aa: CSASLAGGHEQFF
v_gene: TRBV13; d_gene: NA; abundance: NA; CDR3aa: CASSQSGPGETQYF
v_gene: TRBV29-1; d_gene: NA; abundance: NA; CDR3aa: CSVEGVDAYNEQFF
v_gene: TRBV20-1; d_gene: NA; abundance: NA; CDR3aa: CSARDAARYGYTF
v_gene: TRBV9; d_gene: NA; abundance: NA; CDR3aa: CASSRNTGMNTGELFF
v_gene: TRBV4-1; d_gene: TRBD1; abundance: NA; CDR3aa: CASSRYTGTGFYEQYF
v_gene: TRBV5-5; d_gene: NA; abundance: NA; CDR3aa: CASSLGTVGTDTQYF
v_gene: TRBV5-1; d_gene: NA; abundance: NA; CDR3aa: CASSSVPGPYEQYF